This paragraph reports one TCR beta chain. Unmatched junction bases numbered 2, after V lost 5 bases and J lost 10 bases. The CDR3 covers 10 residues. CDR1 GTSNPN and CDR2 SVGIG come from the germline V gene (reference sequence). Sequencing was performed with immunoSEQ multiplex PCR; in TCRdb, only in-frame clones are kept and a portion is missing. The sample carries about 330,000 clones, 88% recorded once. These data are taken from a study of blood T cell repertoires in COVID-19. On the study more broadly: Acute and convalescent COVID-19 samples came from the United States, Italy and Spain.

The chain couples TRBV30 to TRBJ1-1; TRBD1 agrees at 9 bases. This sequence was found in a woman in her fifties or sixties with active or convalescent COVID-19. Source material: peripheral blood. The CDR3: CAWDRGTAFF. Written as DNA, the CDR3 is TGTGCCTGGGACAGGGGGACAGCTTTCTTT.